This T cell receptor (beta chain) was observed in a study of blood T cell repertoires in COVID-19. Study summary: Italy, Spain and the United States were the sources of the convalescent and acute COVID-19 samples. T cells, B-cell-depleted T cells, or PBMCs supplied cDNA or gDNA.

Produced via immunoSEQ multiplex PCR; TCRdb's table is partial and in-frame only. The sample carries more than 150,000 clones, 87% recorded once. This clone was seen only once. The V and J ends lost 0 bases and 7 bases respectively, with 10 bases between them. The CDR3 is 14 residues long. Germline V gene sequence: CDR1 SGHKS, CDR2 YYEKEE (reference sequence). This receptor was taken from a woman aged 25 to 39 who had recovered from COVID-19. J is TRBJ1-4 and V is TRBV5-5; D not resolved. Sample: PBMCs or T cells enriched from blood (not recorded which). The CDR3 DNA reads as TGTGCCAGCAGCTTGGGGGGAGTGGCTGAAAAACTGTTTTTT. Translated: CASSLGGVAEKLFF.